A single sample gave rise to the 30 T cell receptor beta chains below, sequenced in a study of CD8 T cells in Susac syndrome. Random hexamers were used to reverse transcribe an amount of roughly 0.45 to 1 ug RNA. TCRdb re-called the immunoSEQ multiplex PCR reads with MiXCR, one entry per CDR3 protein. Of around 140,000 distinct CDR3 sequences listed, approximately 95% are singletons. Sequenced material: CD4+ T cells from PBMCs. All receptors derive from a human donor with multiple sclerosis.

The chain links TRBV6-5 to TRBJ1-2; TRBD1 agrees at 7 bases. Germline V CDR1 and CDR2: MNHEY, SVGAGI. V lost 2 bases and J lost 7; bases outside the gene matches: 4. The CDR3 consists of 13 residues. The CDR3 sequence is CASSYDRAAGYTF. CDR3 DNA sequence: TGTGCCAGCAGTTACGACAGGGCCGCTGGCTACACCTTC.

This chain uses TRBV28 with TRBJ1-2; D gene ambiguous. Germline V gene lookup returns CDR1 MDHEN and CDR2 SYDVKM. Between the trimmed V and J ends, which lost 5 bases and 4 bases, there was a span of 11 bases. The CDR3 extends over 13 amino acids. CDR3 nucleotide sequence: TGTGCCAGCAGTAGGACGGGTACCTATGGCTACACCTTC. Translated: CASSRTGTYGYTF.

This chain connects TRBV19 to TRBJ2-1; either TRBD1 or TRBD2 may supply D (5 bases each). Trimming removed 9 bases at V and 5 bases at J, with 17 bases between. The CDR3 has 14 residues. Germline V gives CDR1 LNHDA, CDR2 SQIVND (reference sequence). For the CDR3, the DNA is TGTGCCAGCGGTAAGGGACCGGCGAACAATGAGCAGTTCTTC. Its translation: CASGKGPANNEQFF.

The chain combines TRBV20-1 with TRBJ1-2; 10 nucleotides match TRBD1. The CDR3 runs 13 residues. Germline loops: CDR1 DFQATT, CDR2 SNEGSKA (reference sequence). The V gene end was trimmed by 4 bases and the J gene end by 4 bases; junction bases not matched to a gene: 3. The CDR3 sequence is CSAKGTGAYGYTF. CDR3 DNA sequence: TGCAGTGCTAAGGGGACAGGGGCCTATGGCTACACCTTC.

The CDR3 region is CASTSRRERYNEQFF. Here the CDR3 DNA reads TGTGCCAGCACCTCCAGGCGGGAGAGATACAATGAGCAGTTCTTC. The chain recombines TRBV11-1 with TRBJ2-1, with 7 nucleotides matching TRBD2. The CDR3 covers 15 residues. Germline V gene data show CDR1 as SGHAT and CDR2 as FQDESV (reference sequence). V gave up 7 bases and J gave up 4 bases; unmatched junction bases: 10. Full variable domain (remainder filled in from reference TRBV11-1 and TRBJ2-1): EAEVAQSPRYKITEKSQAVAFWCDPISGHATLYWYRQILGQGPELLVQFQDESVVDDSQLPKDRFSAERLKGVDSTLKIQPAELGDSAMYLCASTSRRERYNEQFFGPGTRLTVL.

This sequence joins TRBV5-1 and TRBJ1-2; D is ambiguous. Germline loops: CDR1 SGHRS, CDR2 YFSETQ. V gave up 0 bases and J gave up 0 bases, with 15 bases separating them. The CDR3 totals 17 residues. In nucleotides, the CDR3 is TGCGCCAGCAGCTTGGCTAATGGAGAGGCCCCTAACTATGGCTACACCTTC. Protein sequence: CASSLANGEAPNYGYTF.

The chain uses TRBV30 and TRBJ1-5; D is unresolved. From germline, CDR1 is GTSNPN and CDR2 SVGIG (reference sequence). V gave up 1 base and J gave up 0 bases, with 19 bases separating them. CDR3 length: 18 residues. The CDR3 region is CAWSADRGLGDSNQPQHF. The CDR3 nucleotides are TGTGCCTGGAGTGCGGATCGAGGGCTGGGAGATAGCAATCAGCCCCAGCATTTT.

The gene calls are TRBV27 and TRBJ2-5; 8 bases are a match to TRBD1. There are 16 residues in the CDR3. Trimming removed 9 bases from V and 4 bases from J; junction bases left unmatched: 16. CDR1 MNHEY and CDR2 SMNVEV come from the germline V gene (reference sequence). CDR3 loop: CASKPLTGQERETQYF. The CDR3 DNA reads as TGTGCCAGTAAACCCCTCACGGGACAGGAAAGAGAGACCCAGTACTTC.

The chain has TRBV9 and TRBJ1-1; D is uncertain. This CDR3 is 11 amino acids long. Trimming removed 8 bases from V and 4 bases from J, with 9 bases in between. From germline, CDR1 is SGDLS and CDR2 YYNGEE. The CDR3: CASAELTEAFF. The DNA for the CDR3 is TGTGCCAGTGCGGAGCTCACTGAAGCTTTCTTT.

The chain joins TRBV9 to TRBJ1-2; possible D gene TRBD1, 5 bases. V was clipped by 4 bases and J by 0 bases, with 10 bases between them. The CDR3 is 14 residues long. Germline CDR1 is SGDLS and CDR2 is YYNGEE. The CDR3 DNA sequence: TGTGCCAGCAGCCCCCAGACAGCTAACTATGGCTACACCTTC. Translated: CASSPQTANYGYTF.

The count of this clonotype is one. This chain connects TRBV23-1 to TRBJ2-5, with D perhaps given as TRBD1 or TRBD2 (6 bases each). TRBV23-1 is noted as an ORF with a role that remains uncertain. V lost 4 bases and J lost 1, with 16 bases in between. This CDR3 is 16 amino acids long. In DNA form, the CDR3 reads TGCGCCAGCAGTCCCGCGGAGGAGGGGGGCCAAGAGACCCAGTACTTC. It codes for CASSPAEEGGQETQYF.

This chain uses TRBV20-1 with TRBJ2-7, with a weak D call TRBD1 (6 bases). Trimming removed 7 bases from V and 6 bases from J, with 13 bases in between. Per germline, CDR1 DFQATT and CDR2 SNEGSKA (reference sequence). The CDR3 is 11 residues long. The CDR3 coding sequence is TGCAGTGTTAGCAGGGGACGCGAGCAGTACTTC. It encodes CSVSRGREQYF.

The V and J genes are TRBV28 and TRBJ2-1, with 12 bases lining up with TRBD2. V shed 6 bases, J shed 7 bases, and the junction held 7 bases outside the gene matches. This CDR3 is 15 amino acids long. Germline V gives CDR1 MDHEN, CDR2 SYDVKM. The CDR3 bases are TGTGCCAGCAGCCACCTAGCGGGAGGGCGTAATGAGCAGTTCTTC. This codes for CASSHLAGGRNEQFF.

The gene calls are TRBV20-1 and TRBJ2-5, with no clear D. Between the trimmed V and J ends, which lost 5 bases and 7 bases, there was a span of 32 bases. The germline CDR1 and CDR2 sequences are DFQATT and SNEGSKA (reference sequence). This CDR3 contains 18 residues. The DNA for the CDR3 is TGCAGTGCTTCCCTAGTGTTAGGCGCGGATAATCTTCTTGGGACCCAGTACTTC. It is translated as CSASLVLGADNLLGTQYF.

The chain has TRBV7-2 and TRBJ1-4; tentative D call: TRBD1 (5 bases). Trimming removed 3 bases at V and 4 bases at J, with 12 bases between. The CDR3 is made up of 15 amino acids. Germline V gene sequence: CDR1 SGHTA, CDR2 FQGNSA. CDR3 bases: TGTGCCAGCAGCTTGGGGACGGGAGGTAATGAAAAACTGTTTTTT. It specifies CASSLGTGGNEKLFF.

The chain uses TRBV29-1 and TRBJ1-2, with a tentative D call TRBD1 (5 bases). V lost 7 bases, J lost 0 bases, and 21 bases lay in between. CDR1 is SQVTM and CDR2 is ANQGSEA in the germline V gene. This CDR3 contains 16 residues. The CDR3 region is CSAATGGSGANYGYTF. CDR3 nucleotides: TGCAGCGCCGCAACGGGGGGTAGTGGAGCTAACTATGGCTACACCTTC.

The V gene is TRBV30, the J gene TRBJ1-4, with D possibly matching TRBD1 (6 bases). Germline CDR1 reads GTSNPN; CDR2 reads SVGIG (reference sequence). This CDR3 has 15 residues. V was trimmed by 0 bases and J by 3 bases, leaving 11 bases between them. CDR3 amino acids: CAWSVRQGSNEKLFF. DNA of the CDR3: TGTGCCTGGAGTGTACGCCAGGGGTCTAATGAAAAACTGTTTTTT. The entire variable domain, with the rest obtained from reference TRBV30 and TRBJ1-4, is as follows: SQTIHQWPATLVQPVGSPLSLECTVEGTSNPNLYWYRQAAGRGLQLLFYSVGIGQISSEVPQNLSASRPQDRQFILSSKKLLLSDSGFYLCAWSVRQGSNEKLFFGSGTQLSVL.

The chain uses TRBV6-4 and TRBJ1-1, with D perhaps matching TRBD1 (5 bases). The CDR3 consists of 15 residues. Between the trimmed V and J ends, which lost 6 bases and 3 bases, there was a span of 17 bases. The germline V gene encodes CDR1 MRHNA and CDR2 SNTAGT. The CDR3 DNA reads TGTGCCAGCAGCCCAGGGAGTCTGGTGGACACTGAAGCTTTCTTT. It translates to CASSPGSLVDTEAFF.

The chain recombines TRBV29-1 with TRBJ2-7; 7 bases are a match to TRBD2. V shed 4 bases and J 2 bases; nucleotides not matched to a gene: 2. This CDR3 is built from 12 residues. Germline CDR1 and CDR2: SQVTM and ANQGSEA. The CDR3 DNA is TGCAGCGTTGTGGGGGGGACCTACGAGCAGTACTTC. Translation gives CSVVGGTYEQYF.

In its sample, this clonotype was seen once. The rearrangement links TRBV12-3 or TRBV12-4 to TRBJ2-7; the match to TRBD2 covers 9 bases. V gave up 6 bases and J gave up 4 bases; unmatched junction bases: 7. CDR3 length: 14 residues. The CDR3 loop reads CASRSGGTLYEQYF. The CDR3 DNA reads TGTGCCAGCAGGAGCGGGGGGACTCTATACGAGCAGTACTTC.

This sequence joins TRBV21-1 and TRBJ2-7; the D segment call TRBD1 is taken from the table without a DNA check. TRBV21-1 is a pseudogene segment. CDR3 length: 15 amino acids. The CDR3 loop reads CASSDRDRAVCEQYF. The CDR3 coding sequence is TGTGCCAGCAGCGACCGGGACAGGGCCGTTTGCGAGCAGTACTTC.

This chain joins TRBV30 and TRBJ2-7; 9 nucleotides line up with TRBD1. The germline V gene encodes CDR1 GTSNPN and CDR2 SVGIG (reference sequence). J was trimmed by 1 base and V by 0 bases; bases with no gene match: 7. The CDR3 totals 16 residues. The CDR3 DNA is TGTGCCTGGAGTGTTCGAAAGGACAGGGGTTCCTACGAGCAGTACTTC. Protein product: CAWSVRKDRGSYEQYF.

The chain employs TRBV5-4 and TRBJ2-2, with D tentatively TRBD1 or TRBD2 (5 bases each). Germline values: CDR1 SGHNT, CDR2 YYREEE (reference sequence). Trimming removed 2 bases at V and 2 bases at J, with 10 bases between. The CDR3 totals 15 residues. The DNA for the CDR3 is TGTGCCAGCAGCTTCTTGGGACCCAACACCGGGGAGCTGTTTTTT. This encodes CASSFLGPNTGELFF.

There are a few counts of this clonotype. The CDR3 spells CSAWTAGNTIYF. CDR3 coding DNA: TGCAGCGCCTGGACAGCTGGAAACACCATATATTTT. J is TRBJ1-3 and V is TRBV29-1, with a possible D match to TRBD1 (6 bases). V was clipped by 7 bases and J by 2 bases, with 9 bases between them. Germline CDR1 is SQVTM and CDR2 is ANQGSEA. This CDR3 has 12 amino acids.

The gene calls are TRBV3-1 and TRBJ2-3; perhaps TRBD2 as D (7 bases). Trimming removed 5 bases from V and 6 bases from J, with 18 bases in between. CDR3 length: 15 residues. The germline V gene encodes CDR1 LGHDT and CDR2 YNNKEL (reference sequence). CDR3 DNA: TGTGCCAGCAGCACCTCGGGGGGCCCCCCCGATACGCAGTATTTT. Its protein product is CASSTSGGPPDTQYF.

V usage is TRBV9 and J usage is TRBJ2-7, with D possibly matching TRBD1 (6 bases). This CDR3 has 18 amino acids. Germline CDR1 and CDR2: SGDLS and YYNGEE. The ends were cut back, 0 bases at V and 0 bases at J, with 19 bases in the middle. CDR3 in amino acids: CASSVDSASGAHSYEQYF. The CDR3 region has the DNA TGTGCCAGCAGCGTAGATTCGGCGTCAGGGGCCCACTCCTACGAGCAGTACTTC.

This sequence joins TRBV30 and TRBJ1-1; no clear D gene. The V gene's germline CDR1 is GTSNPN and CDR2 SVGIG (reference sequence). This CDR3 is built from 12 residues. The ends were cut back, 0 bases at V and 5 bases at J, with 7 bases in the middle. The CDR3, as DNA: TGTGCCTGGAGTGTGGAGAAGACTGAAGCTTTCTTT. It yields the protein CAWSVEKTEAFF.

The chain recombines TRBV7-8 with TRBJ2-6; D not resolved. The CDR3 length is 15 residues. Germline CDR1 reads SGHVS; CDR2 reads FQNEAQ. V was trimmed by 1 base and J by 3 bases, leaving 7 bases between them. The CDR3: CASSLDRFGANVLTF. The CDR3, as DNA: TGTGCCAGCAGCTTAGATCGGTTTGGGGCCAACGTCCTGACTTTC.

The chain joins TRBV30 to TRBJ1-6; 8 bases match TRBD1. Germline values: CDR1 GTSNPN, CDR2 SVGIG (reference sequence). Trimming took 4 bases from V and 7 from J; bases not matched to a gene: 9. The CDR3 has 15 amino acids. This CDR3 is CAWNGPRGPNSPLHF. Here the CDR3 DNA reads TGTGCCTGGAATGGGCCCAGGGGGCCGAATTCACCCCTCCACTTT.

The rearrangement uses TRBV20-1 and TRBJ2-3, with unresolved D. The V gene lost 2 bases and the J gene lost 0 bases, with 9 bases spanning the gap. The CDR3 runs to 14 residues. Germline CDR1 reads DFQATT; CDR2 reads SNEGSKA (reference sequence). The CDR3 DNA reads TGCAGTGCTAGACTACCCCGGAGCACAGATACGCAGTATTTT. This codes for CSARLPRSTDTQYF.